The 30 T cell receptor beta chains listed next were all sequenced from one sample in a study of blood T cells in healthy people across ages. The use of a sample-barcoded 5' primer and a J-beta primer mix characterized a second PCR of about 7 to 12 cycles. TCRdb analysed the 5' RACE reads with MiXCR anew, one entry per CDR3 protein. The sample has around 1,600,000 distinct CDR3 sequences, approximately 39% seen once. Sequenced sample: blood. These receptors came from a young woman in good health.

CDR3 DNA: TGCAGTGTGGACCCGGGCCTTAGGGGCCATGAGCAGTTCTTC. It yields the protein CSVDPGLRGHEQFF. The rearrangement joins TRBV20-1 to TRBJ2-1, with TRBD1 as a possible D gene (5 bases). The CDR3 consists of 14 residues. V lost 7 bases, J lost 8 bases, and 21 bases lay in between. CDR1 is DFQATT and CDR2 is SNEGSKA in the germline V gene (reference sequence).

This clonotype occurred a few times. V is TRBV7-6 and J is TRBJ2-3; 14 nucleotides match TRBD2. Germline CDR1 reads SGHVS; CDR2 reads FNYEAQ. The V gene end was trimmed by 5 bases and the J gene end by 0 bases; junction bases not matched to a gene: 7. The length of the CDR3 is 18 residues. CDR3 in DNA: TGTGCCAGCAGCCCCAGGACTAGCGGGAGGCCTAGCACAGATACGCAGTATTTT. This sequence encodes CASSPRTSGRPSTDTQYF. The entire variable domain, with the rest obtained from reference TRBV7-6 and TRBJ2-3, is as follows: GAGVSQSPRYKVTKRGQDVALRCDPISGHVSLYWYRQALGQGPEFLTYFNYEAQQDKSGLPNDRFSAERPEGSISTLTIQRTEQRDSAMYRCASSPRTSGRPSTDTQYFGPGTRLTVL.

Details on this clonotype: This may stem from a read error, because a much larger clone lies one nucleotide away. This chain links TRBV24-1 with TRBJ2-3; 11 bases map to TRBD2. The CDR3 contains 17 residues. Per germline, CDR1 KGHDR and CDR2 SFDVKD. V trimming: 4 bases; J trimming: 1 base; junction bases outside the gene matches: 6. The CDR3: CATSERTSGRGTDTQYF. The DNA of the CDR3 is TGTGCCACCAGTGAACGGACTAGCGGGCGGGGCACAGATACGCAGTATTTT.

This chain uses TRBV27 with TRBJ2-1; a weak D match, TRBD2 (6 bases). This CDR3 is 13 amino acids long. Trimming took 7 bases from V and 10 from J, leaving 17 bases between them. Germline CDR1 reads MNHEY; CDR2 reads SMNVEV (reference sequence). CDR3 DNA sequence: TGTGCCAGCACCCCCGGAGGGGCGAAGGAGCAGTTCTTC. Its protein product is CASTPGGAKEQFF.

This chain connects TRBV20-1 to TRBJ2-1; TRBD2 matches 12 bases. The germline V gene has CDR1 DFQATT and CDR2 SNEGSKA (reference sequence). V was clipped by 6 bases and J by 9 bases; unmatched bases: 9. This CDR3 contains 14 residues. The CDR3 sequence: CSAPSSGRAGEQFF. The DNA of the CDR3 is TGCAGTGCCCCCTCTAGCGGGAGGGCCGGTGAGCAGTTCTTC.

In its sample, this clonotype was seen a few times. The rearrangement links TRBV7-2 to TRBJ2-1, with 8 bases that match TRBD1. This CDR3 has 15 amino acids. Germline assignment: CDR1 SGHTA and CDR2 FQGNSA. V lost 2 bases to trimming and J lost 4 bases; unmatched junction nucleotides: 4. CDR3 DNA sequence: TGTGCCAGCAGCTTACAGGGGGCGGGGTACAATGAGCAGTTCTTC. The encoded protein is CASSLQGAGYNEQFF.

This chain uses TRBV9 with TRBJ2-5; 12 bases match TRBD2. CDR3 size: 16 residues. CDR1 SGDLS and CDR2 YYNGEE come from the germline V gene. The J segment lost 11 bases and the V segment lost 0 bases, leaving 11 bases of the junction unmatched. CDR3 coding DNA: TGTGCCAGCAGCGTAGCTAGCGGGGGGGCGGAAAATGAGCAGTACTTC. Translated: CASSVASGGAENEQYF.

The chain combines TRBV2 with TRBJ1-2; 7 bases agree with TRBD1. CDR1 is SNHLY and CDR2 is FYNNEI in the germline V gene. The length of the CDR3 is 15 residues. Losses at the gene ends were 3 bases for V and 4 bases for J; bases not matched to a gene: 8. The CDR3 is CASSETQGTLYGYTF. The CDR3 DNA follows: TGTGCCAGCAGTGAGACACAGGGGACCCTCTATGGCTACACCTTC.

This clonotype was observed a handful of times. The rearrangement uses TRBV6-5 and TRBJ1-6, with D possibly matching TRBD1 (5 bases). V was shortened by 5 bases and J by 7 bases, with 9 bases between the two germline ends. Per the germline V gene, CDR1 is MNHEY and CDR2 is SVGAGI. This CDR3 spans 13 amino acids. The DNA for the CDR3 is TGTGCCAGCAGTCCGGGACTGAATTCACCCCTCCACTTT. It codes for CASSPGLNSPLHF.

The chain joins TRBV12-3 or TRBV12-4 to TRBJ2-7; D is ambiguous. V lost 0 bases, J lost 2 bases, and 8 bases lay in between. CDR3 length equals 14 residues. CDR3 amino acids: CASSLAWSPYEQYF. For the CDR3, the DNA is TGTGCCAGCAGTTTAGCCTGGAGCCCCTACGAGCAGTACTTC.

CDR3 DNA: TGTGCCAGCAGCTACCGACGAACCTCCGGCAATGAGCAGTTCTTC. Its translation: CASSYRRTSGNEQFF. The genes are TRBV7-2 and TRBJ2-1, with D unclear. The CDR3 runs 15 residues. Germline V gives CDR1 SGHTA, CDR2 FQGNSA. V lost 4 bases, J lost 6 bases, and 16 bases lay in between.

J is TRBJ1-2 and V is TRBV29-1; possible D gene TRBD1, 6 bases. Trimming removed 1 base at V and 4 bases at J, with 13 bases between. The CDR3 loop spans 14 amino acids. Germline loops: CDR1 SQVTM, CDR2 ANQGSEA. Here the CDR3 DNA reads TGCAGCGTTGAAGGAGCAGGGGCGCGCTATGGCTACACCTTC. This sequence encodes CSVEGAGARYGYTF.

This chain joins TRBV3-1 and TRBJ2-7, with 8 bases aligning to TRBD2. CDR3 length equals 15 residues. V shed 1 base, J shed 2 bases, and the junction held 4 bases outside the gene matches. The germline gives CDR1 LGHDT, CDR2 YNNKEL (reference sequence). The CDR3 DNA reads as TGTGCCAGCAGCCAAGCATCACTAGCGGCCTACGAGCAGTACTTC. Amino acids: CASSQASLAAYEQYF.

This clonotype has at least ten counts. The gene calls are TRBV11-2 and TRBJ2-5, with a weak D call TRBD1 (6 bases). Germline assignment: CDR1 SGHAT and CDR2 FQNNGV. This CDR3 is 15 amino acids long. Trimming took 1 base from V and 2 from J, leaving 11 bases between them. The CDR3 here is CASSLGTGIQETQYF. In nucleotides, the CDR3 is TGTGCCAGCAGCTTAGGAACAGGGATTCAAGAGACCCAGTACTTC.

A note on this clonotype: Likely a read error: the CDR3 ends without its conserved phenylalanine or tryptophan. This chain joins TRBV29-1 and TRBJ2-5; 13 nucleotides align to TRBD2. Germline CDR1 is SQVTM and CDR2 is ANQGSEA. Trimming took 4 bases from V and 4 from J; bases not matched to a gene: 6. The CDR3 runs to 15 residues. The CDR3 protein is CSVADGTSGIETQYL. The CDR3 nucleotides are TGCAGCGTTGCGGACGGGACTAGCGGGATAGAGACCCAGTACTTA.

This chain links TRBV5-6 with TRBJ2-1, with 13 bases matching TRBD2. Germline loops: CDR1 SGHDT, CDR2 YYEEEE. The CDR3 has 15 amino acids. J was trimmed by 7 bases and V by 2 bases; bases with no gene match: 3. DNA for the CDR3: TGTGCCAGCAGCTTCGGACTAGCGGGAGTTAATGAGCAGTTCTTC. Amino acid sequence: CASSFGLAGVNEQFF.

V usage is TRBV5-1 and J usage is TRBJ1-6; the D is unclear. Trimming took 0 bases from V and 8 from J, leaving 9 bases between them. The CDR3 has 14 residues. The germline V gene has CDR1 SGHRS and CDR2 YFSETQ. The CDR3 nucleotides are TGCGCCAGCAGCTTGGGGATTTTGGATTCACCCCTCCACTTT. It specifies CASSLGILDSPLHF.

The rearrangement uses TRBV6-5 and TRBJ2-1, with 13 bases aligning to TRBD2. Trimming at V came to 2 bases and at J to 7 bases, leaving 8 bases not matched to a gene. The CDR3 contains 17 residues. Germline-derived CDR1 and CDR2 are MNHEY and SVGAGI. The CDR3 DNA sequence: TGTGCCAGCAGTTACCGCGGACTAGCGGGAGCCGGGAATGAGCAGTTCTTC. Residues: CASSYRGLAGAGNEQFF.

The CDR3 is CSAHLGTSGNREQFF. The CDR3 DNA reads as TGCAGTGCCCATCTAGGGACTAGCGGGAACCGTGAGCAGTTCTTC. The chain joins TRBV20-1 to TRBJ2-1; 13 nucleotides match TRBD2. The V segment lost 6 bases and the J segment 9 bases; nucleotides outside the gene matches: 11. This CDR3 is built from 15 residues. The germline V gene encodes CDR1 DFQATT and CDR2 SNEGSKA (reference sequence).

This clonotype has more than one count but fewer than ten. J is TRBJ2-7 and V is TRBV30; TRBD1 might be the D (5 bases). CDR3 length equals 12 residues. V gave up 5 bases and J gave up 2 bases, with 10 bases separating them. Germline V gene lookup returns CDR1 GTSNPN and CDR2 SVGIG (reference sequence). The CDR3, as DNA: TGTGCCTGGGGCTCGACAGCCTACGAGCAGTACTTC. Residues: CAWGSTAYEQYF.

V and J are TRBV7-9 and TRBJ2-1, with D perhaps given as TRBD1 or TRBD2 (5 bases each). The CDR3 is 15 amino acids. The V gene lost 6 bases and the J gene lost 2 bases, with 14 bases spanning the gap. The germline CDR1 and CDR2 sequences are SEHNR and FQNEAQ (reference sequence). The CDR3 coding sequence is TGTGCCAGCAGAACCGGGACCGGGACCTACAATGAGCAGTTCTTC. Residues: CASRTGTGTYNEQFF. The full variable domain, rest sourced from reference TRBV7-9 and TRBJ2-1, is DTGVSQNPRHKITKRGQNVTFRCDPISEHNRLYWYRQTLGQGPEFLTYFQNEAQLEKSRLLSDRFSAERPKGSFSTLEIQRTEQGDSAMYLCASRTGTGTYNEQFFGPGTRLTVL.

The chain uses TRBV15 and TRBJ1-6, with D possibly being TRBD1 (5 bases). V gave up 1 base and J gave up 6 bases, with 22 bases separating them. Germline loops: CDR1 LNHNV, CDR2 YYDKDF (reference sequence). This CDR3 contains 19 residues. Here the CDR3 DNA reads TGTGCCACCAGCAGAGTGGTATCGGGTAGGGACGCCAGTAATTCACCCCTCCACTTT. This translates into CATSRVVSGRDASNSPLHF.

The chain recombines TRBV12-3 or TRBV12-4 with TRBJ2-1, with D perhaps assigned TRBD1 or TRBD2 (6 bases each). V gave up 7 bases and J gave up 5 bases, with 21 bases separating them. The CDR3 has 16 residues. Here the CDR3 reads CASTLANIRGHNEQFF. As DNA, the CDR3 is TGTGCCAGCACCTTAGCGAATATCCGGGGGCACAATGAGCAGTTCTTC.

The chain uses TRBV4-1 and TRBJ1-2, with TRBD1 matching 7 bases. The V gene's germline CDR1 is MGHRA and CDR2 YSYEKL. This CDR3 is 15 amino acids long. Losses at the gene ends were 3 bases for V and 1 base for J; bases not matched to a gene: 5. CDR3 DNA: TGCGCCAGCAGCCAGCAGACAGGGAGTAACTATGGCTACACCTTC. Residues: CASSQQTGSNYGYTF.

The chain is built from TRBV6-2 or TRBV6-3 and TRBJ2-1; D unresolved. CDR1 MNHEY and CDR2 SVGEGT come from the germline V gene. The V and J ends lost 5 bases and 8 bases respectively, with 10 bases between them. This CDR3 has 12 amino acids. The CDR3 DNA sequence: TGTGCCAGCAGTCCACGACTCCATGAGCAGTTCTTC. It codes for CASSPRLHEQFF.

In DNA form, the CDR3 reads TGCGCCAGCAGCCCCGGCGCTTCAAACACCGGGGAGCTGTTTTTT. As protein: CASSPGASNTGELFF. This chain links TRBV5-1 with TRBJ2-2; D is undetermined. CDR3 length equals 15 residues. The V gene's germline CDR1 is SGHRS and CDR2 YFSETQ. V was trimmed by 4 bases and J by 2 bases, leaving 12 bases between them.

Notes on this clonotype: Because the CDR3 is missing its conserved closing phenylalanine or tryptophan, this is likely a read error. CDR3 nucleotide sequence: TGTGCCAGCAGCGCCCCAGGGGGTTCTGGACAGCCCCAGCATTGT. Translated: CASSAPGGSGQPQHC. The V gene is TRBV14, the J gene TRBJ1-5; TRBD1 matches 7 bases. Germline assignment: CDR1 SGHDN and CDR2 FVKESK. J gave up 7 bases and V 5 bases, and 11 bases lay outside the gene matches. There are 15 residues in the CDR3.

In its sample, this clonotype was seen once. A read error is possible here, since a much larger clone lies one base away. This rearrangement joins TRBV7-9 to TRBJ2-5, with D tentatively TRBD1 or TRBD2 (5 bases each). Germline-derived CDR1 and CDR2 are SEHNR and FQNEAQ (reference sequence). V shed 4 bases and J shed 13 bases, with 16 bases lying between them. The CDR3 runs to 12 residues. The CDR3 sequence: CASSSGTLLAYF. DNA of the CDR3: TGTGCCAGCAGCTCCGGGACCCTATTGGCGTACTTC.

The chain links TRBV7-9 to TRBJ1-1, with D possibly TRBD1 on 5 matching bases. Per the germline V gene, CDR1 is SEHNR and CDR2 is FQNEAQ (reference sequence). The ends were cut back, 2 bases at V and 6 bases at J, with 7 bases in the middle. The CDR3 runs 12 residues. The CDR3 spells CASSLIGAEAFF. The CDR3 coding sequence is TGTGCCAGCAGCTTAATAGGGGCTGAAGCTTTCTTT.

This clonotype appeared a few times. The chain is built from TRBV6-6 and TRBJ1-1, with 8 bases identical to TRBD1. V lost 6 bases to trimming and J lost 6 bases; unmatched junction nucleotides: 6. The CDR3 has 13 amino acids. Germline CDR1 and CDR2: MNHNY and SVGAGI (reference sequence). In DNA form, the CDR3 reads TGTGCCAGCAGCCGACAGGGGTGGGCTGAAGCTTTCTTT. It yields the protein CASSRQGWAEAFF.